The entry below gives a single T cell receptor (beta chain) sequence along with its context. Its target is unknown. These data belong to a study of cytomegalovirus exposure and HLA in healthy donors. Findings and caveats of the study: A later analysis, which compared TCR beta chains of equal frequency, found the HLA-associated ones more clonally expanded. TCR beta V- and J-gene trimming was later associated with a missense DCLRE1C variant. In a later analysis, at a false discovery rate of 0.05, 15,000 to 20,000 TCR beta sequences matched HLA alleles. Researchers reported in a later analysis that common viral pathogens appeared linked to several top clusters.

The study ran its PCR with 60 Vbeta and 13 Jbeta primers. Some clones are missing from TCRdb's copy, which holds only in-frame ones; the method was immunoSEQ multiplex PCR. The table records about 25,000 clones, 75% to 80% of them present only once. CDR1 and CDR2 from the germline V gene are SGDLS and YYNGEE. The length of the CDR3 is 15 residues. V was clipped by 1 base and J by 4 bases; unmatched bases: 8. The chain joins TRBV9 to TRBJ2-7, with 7 bases lining up with TRBD2. Sample: PBMCs. The receptor was isolated from a male donor in good health and CMV-seronegative. The CDR3 is CASSVFGGSDYEQYF. CDR3 coding DNA: TGTGCCAGCAGCGTATTTGGCGGGAGTGATTACGAGCAGTACTTC. The full variable domain, rest sourced from reference TRBV9 and TRBJ2-7, is DSGVTQTPKHLITATGQRVTLRCSPRSGDLSVYWYQQSLDQGLQFLIQYYNGEERAKGNILERFSAQQFPDLHSELNLSSLELGDSALYFCASSVFGGSDYEQYFGPGTRLTVT.